This TCR beta chain was sequenced during a study of T cell repertoires in cytomegalovirus infection. Across the whole study: Epitope selection comprised recently identified HLA-C-restricted CMV epitopes and well-studied HLA-B-restricted CMV epitopes.

From the reads, TCRdb called clonotypes with MiXCR, one entry per CDR3 protein. This table holds 110,000 to 150,000 distinct CDR3 sequences, around 32% found once. In regard to this clonotype: Its antigen remains unidentified.

The sample consisted of CD8+ T cells from cultured PBMCs, taken from culture after CMV antigen stimulation. This TCR derives from a human donor in good health (CMV status not recorded). Some clones in this sample may be carry-over from other donors' samples.

The CDR3 protein is CASSDGQIYEKLFF. Written as DNA, the CDR3 is TGTGCCAGCAGCGACGGACAGATTTATGAAAAACTGTTTTTT. This chain joins TRBV27 and TRBJ1-4; D may be TRBD1 (6 bases). V lost 6 bases, J lost 6 bases, and 14 bases lay in between. Per germline, CDR1 MNHEY and CDR2 SMNVEV (reference sequence). The CDR3 sequence is 14 residues long.